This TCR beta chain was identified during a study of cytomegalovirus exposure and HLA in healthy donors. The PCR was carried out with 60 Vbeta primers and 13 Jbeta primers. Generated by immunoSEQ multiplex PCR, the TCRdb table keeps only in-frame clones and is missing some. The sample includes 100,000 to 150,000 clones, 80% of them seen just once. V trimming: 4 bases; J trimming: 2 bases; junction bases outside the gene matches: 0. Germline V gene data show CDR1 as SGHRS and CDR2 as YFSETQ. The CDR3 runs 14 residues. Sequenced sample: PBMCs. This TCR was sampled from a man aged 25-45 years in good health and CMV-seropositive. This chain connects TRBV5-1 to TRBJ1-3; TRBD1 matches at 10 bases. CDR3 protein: CASSGTGAGNTIYF. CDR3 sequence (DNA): TGCGCCAGCAGCGGGACAGGGGCTGGAAACACCATATATTTT. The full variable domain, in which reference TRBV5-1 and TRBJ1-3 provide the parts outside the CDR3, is KAGVTQTPRYLIKTRGQQVTLSCSPISGHRSVSWYQQTPGQGLQFLFEYFSETQRNKGNFPGRFSGRQFSNSRSEMNVSTLELGDSALYLCASSGTGAGNTIYFGEGSWLTVV.